Listed here are 5 T cell receptor beta chains from one sample, sequenced in a study of cytomegalovirus exposure and HLA in healthy donors. Use of 60 Vbeta and 13 Jbeta primers characterized the PCR. TCRdb keeps only in-frame clones here, not all; method: immunoSEQ multiplex PCR. The data show 97,000 or so clones, with roughly 85% seen just once and just over 2.5% held by the top ten. Specimen: PBMCs. These receptors all stem from a man aged 40-49 years in good health and CMV-seronegative.

The J gene is TRBJ2-1, the V gene TRBV6-1; 8 positions agree with TRBD2. The CDR3 has 13 residues. V shed 1 base and J 10 bases; nucleotides not matched to a gene: 3. The germline V gene has CDR1 MNHNS and CDR2 SASEGT. This CDR3 reads CASSEVPGGEQFF. In nucleotides, the CDR3 is TGTGCCAGCAGTGAAGTCCCGGGGGGGGAGCAGTTCTTC.

J is TRBJ1-1 and V is TRBV30; D ambiguous. V was shortened by 0 bases and J by 6 bases, with 14 bases between the two germline ends. The CDR3 covers 14 residues. Germline values: CDR1 GTSNPN, CDR2 SVGIG (reference sequence). The CDR3 region is CAWSVPGRASEAFF. In DNA, the CDR3 is TGTGCCTGGAGTGTACCCGGGAGGGCCTCTGAAGCTTTCTTT.

The J gene is TRBJ2-7, the V gene TRBV10-3; TRBD1 matches 8 bases. Germline values: CDR1 ENHRY, CDR2 SYGVKD. The CDR3 spans 14 residues. The junction had 8 bases not matched to a gene; V was cut back by 4 bases and J by 6 bases. This CDR3 is CAISGPRQGSEQYF. DNA of the CDR3: TGTGCCATCAGTGGCCCGAGACAGGGGAGCGAGCAGTACTTC.

The chain uses TRBV7-3 and TRBJ2-1, with 7 bases that match TRBD2. The CDR3 is made up of 14 amino acids. Germline CDR1 reads SGHTA; CDR2 reads FQGTGA. Trimming cost V 2 bases and J 7 bases; bases outside gene matches: 5. The CDR3 sequence: CASSLAGRVNEQFF. DNA of the CDR3: TGTGCCAGCAGCTTAGCGGGGAGGGTGAATGAGCAGTTCTTC.

The chain carries TRBV5-1 and TRBJ1-5; D call uncertain. Germline V gives CDR1 SGHRS, CDR2 YFSETQ. The CDR3 runs to 14 residues. With 0 bases removed from V and 1 base from J, the gap between germline ends came to 5 bases. CDR3 amino acids: CASSLDLSNQPQHF. CDR3 bases: TGCGCCAGCAGCTTGGATCTAAGCAATCAGCCCCAGCATTTT.